The sequence of this TCR beta chain was determined in a study of T cell repertoires in cytomegalovirus infection. Study background: HLA-C-restricted CMV epitopes, recently identified, and well-studied HLA-B-restricted ones were used by the study. Study results and limitations: HLA-C-restricted CMV clonotypes gave the most frequent clonotype in two of eight donors.

The germline CDR1 and CDR2 sequences are MGHRA and YSYEKL. The CDR3 runs 18 residues. V shed 0 bases and J 0 bases; nucleotides not matched to a gene: 7. TCRdb recomputed calls from the reads with MiXCR, one row per CDR3 protein. The sample consists of about 52,000 distinct CDR3 sequences, around a fifth of them appearing once. Worth noting for this clonotype: Its antigen is unidentified.

This sequence was found in a human donor in good health (CMV status not recorded). Some clones in this sample may be carry-over from other donors' samples. The V call is TRBV4-1, the J call TRBJ1-4; 7 bases agree with TRBD1. The specimen comprised CD8+ T cells from cultured PBMCs, sampled from culture after CMV antigen stimulation. The CDR3 here is CASSQDYGRGATNEKLFF. DNA of the CDR3: TGCGCCAGCAGCCAAGATTACGGCAGGGGGGCAACTAATGAAAAACTGTTTTTT.